The 16 T cell receptor beta chains reported below all come from one sample, sequenced in a study of T cell clonality in common variable immunodeficiency. TCRdb's table, derived via immunoSEQ multiplex PCR, lists solely in-frame clones and lacks some. The sample is made up of tens of thousands of clones, none counted only once. Sequencing was done on a sample of peripheral blood mononuclear cells. Receptor source: a person between 18 and 75 years old in good health.

This clone was seen repeatedly, ten times or more. The read finishes 3 residues shy of the CDR3 end, and the germline J gene is used to complete it. The V gene is TRBV6-2 or TRBV6-3, the J gene TRBJ1-2; TRBD1 is a possible D gene (5 bases). The CDR3 runs 13 residues. Germline lookup yields CDR1 MNHEY and CDR2 SVGEGT. The ends were cut back, 6 bases at V and 1 base at J, with 9 bases in the middle. The part of the CDR3 DNA that was read is TGTGCCAGCAGCCTTGACAGTAACTATGGC. Its translation: CASSLDSNYG. The full CDR3 reads CASSLDSNYGYTF.

This clone was counted ten times or more. The CDR3 end falls 3 residues outside the read, so it is completed with the germline J gene. V gene TRBV19 combines with J gene TRBJ2-1; the D gene is possibly TRBD2 (5 bases). Trimming pared 4 bases from V and 6 bases from J, leaving 10 bases between. CDR3 length equals 13 residues. Per germline, CDR1 LNHDA and CDR2 SQIVND (reference sequence). CDR3 sequence: CASSRSAGNEQFF. CDR3 DNA, as far as it was read: TGTGCCAGTAGTAGGTCCGCGGGCAATGAG. Full variable domain (rest looked up from reference TRBV19 and TRBJ2-1): DGGITQSPKYLFRKEGQNVTLSCEQNLNHDAMYWYRQDPGQGLRLIYYSQIVNDFQKGDIAEGYSVSREKKESFPLTVTSAQKNPTAFYLCASSRSAGNEQFFGPGTRLTVL.

This clone was detected many times. The CDR3 end falls 3 residues outside the read, so it is completed with the germline J gene. The rearrangement uses TRBV5-4 and TRBJ2-5, with TRBD2 matching 10 bases. This CDR3 has 14 amino acids. Trimming cost V 2 bases and J 5 bases; bases outside gene matches: 3. CDR1 and CDR2 (germline): SGHNT, YYREEE (reference sequence). CDR3 region: CASSLAGGLETQYF. The CDR3 bases that were read are TGTGCCAGCAGCTTAGCGGGAGGGTTGGAGACC.

This clone was counted ten times or more. The read falls 3 residues short of the CDR3 end, and the missing part is taken from the germline J gene. This chain connects TRBV5-4 to TRBJ2-2, with D uncertain. The CDR3 extends over 14 amino acids. Trimming removed 0 bases at V and 1 base at J, with 4 bases between. Germline CDR1 is SGHNT and CDR2 is YYREEE (reference sequence). The CDR3 DNA, read in part, is TGTGCCAGCAGCTTGGTTCAGAACACCGGGGAG. This sequence encodes CASSLVQNTGE. The entire CDR3 protein reads CASSLVQNTGELFF.

This clone was counted ten times or more. The read comes to an end 3 residues before the CDR3 does, leaving the germline J gene to fill in the end. This sequence joins TRBV19 and TRBJ2-7; no definite D call. V lost 0 bases, J lost 3 bases, and 12 bases lay in between. The CDR3 loop spans 15 amino acids. CDR1 is LNHDA and CDR2 is SQIVND in the germline V gene (reference sequence). CDR3 protein: CASSIDLGSIYEQYF. The sequenced CDR3 bases are TGTGCCAGTAGTATAGACTTAGGGTCAATCTACGAG. Looking up the rest from reference TRBV19 and TRBJ2-7 gives the full variable domain: DGGITQSPKYLFRKEGQNVTLSCEQNLNHDAMYWYRQDPGQGLRLIYYSQIVNDFQKGDIAEGYSVSREKKESFPLTVTSAQKNPTAFYLCASSIDLGSIYEQYFGPGTRLTVT.

This clone was detected many times. The read ends 3 residues shy of where the CDR3 ends; the end is completed using the germline J gene. The chain joins TRBV19 to TRBJ1-6; D might be TRBD1 (5 bases). Germline V gene lookup returns CDR1 LNHDA and CDR2 SQIVND (reference sequence). The CDR3 totals 15 residues. The V end was cut by 5 bases, the J end by 7 bases, with 15 bases between. CDR3 DNA, as far as it was read: TGTGCCAGTAGTGCCGACCCCGCAGGGAATTCACCC. Translated: CASSADPAGNSP. The CDR3 reads in full as CASSADPAGNSPLHF.

This clone has at least ten counts. The read comes to an end 3 residues before the CDR3 does, leaving the germline J gene to fill in the end. The V call is TRBV5-1, the J call TRBJ2-3; D may be TRBD1 (5 bases). Germline lookup yields CDR1 SGHRS and CDR2 YFSETQ. Trimming took 0 bases from V and 5 from J, leaving 16 bases between them. CDR3 size: 16 residues. The covered CDR3 bases are TGCGCCAGCAGCTTGGGATTTGGGGTAGGGGAAGATACG. Protein sequence: CASSLGFGVGEDT. The CDR3 in its entirety is CASSLGFGVGEDTQYF.

Ten or more counts support this clone. Read sequence stops 3 residues before the CDR3 end, and the germline J gene provides the missing end. The chain has TRBV20-1 and TRBJ1-6; 8 nucleotides align to TRBD1. The V gene's germline CDR1 is DFQATT and CDR2 SNEGSKA (reference sequence). CDR3 length: 16 residues. V was clipped by 1 base and J by 6 bases; unmatched bases: 8. The CDR3 reads CSARVGSGGRNSPLHF. The CDR3 bases that were read are TGCAGTGCTAGAGTTGGGTCAGGGGGCCGTAATTCACCC.

This clone was found many times. The CDR3 end falls 3 residues outside the read, so it is completed with the germline J gene. This rearrangement joins TRBV4-1 to TRBJ2-7; 8 bases are shared with TRBD1. CDR3 length: 17 amino acids. V dropped 3 bases and J dropped 4; count of bases not matched to a gene: 14. Germline values: CDR1 MGHRA, CDR2 YSYEKL. The sequenced CDR3 bases are TGCGCCAGCAGCCACCGAGGGGTAGACAGGGGAAGATACGAG. Amino acid sequence: CASSHRGVDRGRYE. The complete CDR3 protein is CASSHRGVDRGRYEQYF.

This clone showed up many times. The read ends 3 residues early relative to the CDR3; the germline J gene fills the gap. The chain combines TRBV7-3 with TRBJ2-1; D may be TRBD1 (6 bases). Trimming removed 5 bases at V and 7 bases at J, with 12 bases between. The germline V gene has CDR1 SGHTA and CDR2 FQGTGA. This CDR3 is built from 13 residues. CDR3 DNA (partial): TGTGCCAGCAGCCTGGGGGCTAATAATGAG. Encoded protein: CASSLGANNE. The complete CDR3 sequence is CASSLGANNEQFF.

This clone was found many times. The read finishes 3 residues shy of the CDR3 end, and the germline J gene is used to complete it. This chain connects TRBV10-2 to TRBJ2-6, with 7 bases lining up with TRBD2. Germline V CDR1 and CDR2: WSHSY, SAAADI. V shed 0 bases, J shed 0 bases, and the junction held 11 bases outside the gene matches. The CDR3 runs 20 residues. CDR3 loop: CASSESFGQGLSSGANVLTF. CDR3 DNA (partial): TGCGCCAGCAGTGAGTCGTTCGGGCAGGGACTATCCTCTGGGGCCAACGTC.

This clone was recorded many times. The read is 3 residues too short to cover the CDR3 end, so that end is filled in from the germline J gene. The V and J genes are TRBV20-1 and TRBJ2-5; 12 bases line up with TRBD2. The CDR3 is 17 residues long. In germline, CDR1 is DFQATT, CDR2 SNEGSKA (reference sequence). The V segment lost 3 bases and the J segment 2 bases; nucleotides outside the gene matches: 10. CDR3 loop: CSASGLAGLVTQETQYF. Incomplete CDR3 DNA: TGCAGTGCTAGTGGACTAGCGGGATTAGTCACTCAAGAGACC.

This clone was counted a few times. The CDR3 is cut off 3 residues early in the read; its end comes from the germline J gene. J is TRBJ2-1 and V is TRBV6-2 or TRBV6-3, with 14 bases matching TRBD2. Germline values: CDR1 MNHEY, CDR2 SVGEGT. The CDR3 contains 17 residues. Trimming took 6 bases from V and 2 from J; bases not matched to a gene: 6. This CDR3 reads CASRPWTSGRTYNEQFF. The CDR3 DNA, read in part, is TGTGCCAGCAGACCTTGGACTAGCGGGAGGACCTACAATGAG.

In regard to this clone: The sequence runs out 3 residues before the end of the CDR3; the remainder is reconstructed from the germline J gene. This chain connects TRBV5-1 to TRBJ1-3; perhaps TRBD1 as D (6 bases). The CDR3 has 16 residues. Germline lookup yields CDR1 SGHRS and CDR2 YFSETQ. V gave up 5 bases and J gave up 0 bases, with 15 bases separating them. The CDR3 DNA, read in part, is TGCGCCAGCAGTCCTACAGGGCCTAGCTCTGGAAACACC. Its protein product is CASSPTGPSSGNT. The full CDR3 protein is CASSPTGPSSGNTIYF.

This clone has a count of ten or more. The CDR3 goes on 3 residues after the read ends, and that part is filled in from the germline J gene. J is TRBJ1-1 and V is TRBV5-6; a possible D gene is TRBD1 (5 bases). The CDR3 is 14 residues long. Germline assignment: CDR1 SGHDT and CDR2 YYEEEE. Trimming cost V 4 bases and J 7 bases, with 17 bases left between them. The part of the CDR3 DNA that was read is TGTGCCAGCAGCCTTTTGAGGGGCGCTATTGAA. Translation gives CASSLLRGAIE. The whole CDR3 sequence is CASSLLRGAIEAFF.

Worth noting for this clone: The read comes to an end 3 residues before the CDR3 does, leaving the germline J gene to fill in the end. This chain uses TRBV10-2 with TRBJ1-2, with TRBD1 matching over 12 bases. This CDR3 comprises 15 residues. Germline CDR1 reads WSHSY; CDR2 reads SAAADI. CDR3: CASRDPGQGAGGYTF. The part of the CDR3 DNA that was read is TGCGCCAGCAGGGATCCGGGACAGGGGGCTGGAGGC.